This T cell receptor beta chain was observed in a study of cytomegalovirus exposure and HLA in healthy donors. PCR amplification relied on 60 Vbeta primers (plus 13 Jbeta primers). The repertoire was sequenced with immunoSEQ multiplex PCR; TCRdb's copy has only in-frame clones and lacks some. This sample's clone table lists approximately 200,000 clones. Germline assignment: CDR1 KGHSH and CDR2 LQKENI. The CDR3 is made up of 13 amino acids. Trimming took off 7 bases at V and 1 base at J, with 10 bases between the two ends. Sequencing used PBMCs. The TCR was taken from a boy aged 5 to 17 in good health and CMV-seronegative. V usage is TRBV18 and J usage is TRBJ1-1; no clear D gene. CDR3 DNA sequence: TGTGCCAGCTACATCAACGCGAACACTGAAGCTTTCTTT. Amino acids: CASYINANTEAFF.